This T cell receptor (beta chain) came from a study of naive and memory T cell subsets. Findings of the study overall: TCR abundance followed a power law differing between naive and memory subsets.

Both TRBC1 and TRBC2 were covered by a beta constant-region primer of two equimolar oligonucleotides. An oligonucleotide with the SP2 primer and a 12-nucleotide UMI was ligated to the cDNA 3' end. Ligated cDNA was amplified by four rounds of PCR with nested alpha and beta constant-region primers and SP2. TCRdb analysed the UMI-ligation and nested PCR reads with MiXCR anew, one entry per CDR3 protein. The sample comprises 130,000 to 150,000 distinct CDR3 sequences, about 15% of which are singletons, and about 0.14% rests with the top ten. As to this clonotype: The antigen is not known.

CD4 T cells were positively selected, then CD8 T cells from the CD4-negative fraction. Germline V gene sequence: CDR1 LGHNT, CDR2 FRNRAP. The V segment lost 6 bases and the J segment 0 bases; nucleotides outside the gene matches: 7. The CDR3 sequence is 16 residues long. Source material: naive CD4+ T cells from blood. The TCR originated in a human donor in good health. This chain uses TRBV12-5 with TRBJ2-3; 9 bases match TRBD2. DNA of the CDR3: TGTGCTAGTGGCGACGGGACTAGCCCTAGCACAGATACGCAGTATTTT. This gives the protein CASGDGTSPSTDTQYF.